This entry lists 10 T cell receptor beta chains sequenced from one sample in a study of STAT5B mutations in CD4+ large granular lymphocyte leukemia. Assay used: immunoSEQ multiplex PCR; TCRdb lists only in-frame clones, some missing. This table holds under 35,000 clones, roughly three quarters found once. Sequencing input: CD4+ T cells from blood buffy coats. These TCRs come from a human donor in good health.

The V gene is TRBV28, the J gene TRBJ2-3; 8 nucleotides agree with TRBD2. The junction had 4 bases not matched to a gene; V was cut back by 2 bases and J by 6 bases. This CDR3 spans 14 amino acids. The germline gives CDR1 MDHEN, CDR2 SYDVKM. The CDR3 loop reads CASSLGGRSDTQYF. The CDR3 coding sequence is TGTGCCAGCAGTTTAGGCGGGAGGTCCGATACGCAGTATTTT.

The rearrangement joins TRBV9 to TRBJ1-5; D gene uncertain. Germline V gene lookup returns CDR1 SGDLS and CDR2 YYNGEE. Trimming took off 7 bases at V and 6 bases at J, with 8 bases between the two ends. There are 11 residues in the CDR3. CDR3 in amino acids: CASGGRQPQHF. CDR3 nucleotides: TGTGCCAGCGGCGGGCGTCAGCCCCAGCATTTT.

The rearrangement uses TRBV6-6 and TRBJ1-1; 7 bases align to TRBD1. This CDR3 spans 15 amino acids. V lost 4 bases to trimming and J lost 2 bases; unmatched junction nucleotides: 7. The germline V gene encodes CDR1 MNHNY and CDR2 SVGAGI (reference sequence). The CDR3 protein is CASSSPGQINTEAFF. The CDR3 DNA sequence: TGTGCCAGCAGTTCCCCGGGACAGATAAACACTGAAGCTTTCTTT.

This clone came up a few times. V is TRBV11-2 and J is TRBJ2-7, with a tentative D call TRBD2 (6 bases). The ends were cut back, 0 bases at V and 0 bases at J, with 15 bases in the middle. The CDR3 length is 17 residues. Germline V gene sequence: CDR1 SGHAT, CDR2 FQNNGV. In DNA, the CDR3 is TGTGCCAGCAGCTTAGAGAAGGGAGGAGCGCTCTCCTACGAGCAGTACTTC. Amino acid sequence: CASSLEKGGALSYEQYF.

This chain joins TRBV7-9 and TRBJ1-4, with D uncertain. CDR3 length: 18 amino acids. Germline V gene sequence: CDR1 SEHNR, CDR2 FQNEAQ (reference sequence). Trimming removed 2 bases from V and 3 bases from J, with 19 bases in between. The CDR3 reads CASSLYPGRKESNEKLFF. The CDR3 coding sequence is TGTGCCAGCAGCTTATATCCGGGAAGGAAGGAGTCTAATGAAAAACTGTTTTTT.

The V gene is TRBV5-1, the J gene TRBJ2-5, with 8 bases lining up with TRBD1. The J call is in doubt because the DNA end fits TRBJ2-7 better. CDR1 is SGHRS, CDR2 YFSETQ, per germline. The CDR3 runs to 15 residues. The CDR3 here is CASSWTGQASYEQYF. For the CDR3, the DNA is TGCGCCAGCAGCTGGACGGGACAGGCCTCCTACGAGCAGTACTTC.

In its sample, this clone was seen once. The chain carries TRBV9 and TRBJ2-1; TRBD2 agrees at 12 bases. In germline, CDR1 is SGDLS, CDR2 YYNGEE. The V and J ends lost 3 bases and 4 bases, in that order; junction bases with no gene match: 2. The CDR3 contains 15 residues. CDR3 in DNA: TGTGCCAGCAGCGCGACTAGCGGGGGTTACAATGAGCAGTTCTTC. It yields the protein CASSATSGGYNEQFF.

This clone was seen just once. The CDR3, as DNA: TGTGCCAGCAGCGCCTGGACCGACAGGGTAGGATCCTACGAGCAGTACTTC. Its translation is CASSAWTDRVGSYEQYF. This sequence joins TRBV5-6 and TRBJ2-7; 7 nucleotides align to TRBD1. The length of the CDR3 is 17 residues. Germline V gene data show CDR1 as SGHDT and CDR2 as YYEEEE. The V gene end was trimmed by 4 bases and the J gene end by 1 base; junction bases not matched to a gene: 14.

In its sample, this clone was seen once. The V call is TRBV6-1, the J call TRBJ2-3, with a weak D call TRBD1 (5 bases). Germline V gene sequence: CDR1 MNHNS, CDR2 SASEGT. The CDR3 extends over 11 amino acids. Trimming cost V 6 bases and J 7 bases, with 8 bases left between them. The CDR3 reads CASRLGHTQYF. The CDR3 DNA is TGTGCCAGCAGATTGGGGCATACGCAGTATTTT.

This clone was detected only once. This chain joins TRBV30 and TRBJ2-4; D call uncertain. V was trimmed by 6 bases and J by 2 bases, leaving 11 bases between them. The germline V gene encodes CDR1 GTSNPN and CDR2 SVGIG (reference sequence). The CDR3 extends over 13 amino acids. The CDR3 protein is CACSGGSKNIQYF. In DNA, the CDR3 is TGTGCCTGTTCGGGTGGGTCCAAAAACATTCAGTACTTC.